A single TCR beta chain is shown here with its context. Data came from immunoSEQ multiplex PCR; TCRdb stores just in-frame clones and leaves some out. The sample lists tens of thousands of clones, approximately 94% occurring once. The sample belongs to a study of T cell changes during pregnancy in multiple sclerosis. CDR1 is LNHDA, CDR2 SQIVND, per germline (reference sequence). This CDR3 has 17 residues. V was pared by 3 bases and J by 0 bases, with 7 bases of the junction left unmatched. The genes are TRBV19 and TRBJ2-2, with 7 positions matching TRBD1. This receptor was obtained from a female donor with multiple sclerosis, enrolled in a pregnancy study. The sample here was peripheral blood, taken in the third trimester of pregnancy. The CDR3 DNA sequence: TGTGCCAGTAGTATCGGCAGGGGGTCCGCGAACACCGGGGAGCTGTTTTTT. It encodes CASSIGRGSANTGELFF.